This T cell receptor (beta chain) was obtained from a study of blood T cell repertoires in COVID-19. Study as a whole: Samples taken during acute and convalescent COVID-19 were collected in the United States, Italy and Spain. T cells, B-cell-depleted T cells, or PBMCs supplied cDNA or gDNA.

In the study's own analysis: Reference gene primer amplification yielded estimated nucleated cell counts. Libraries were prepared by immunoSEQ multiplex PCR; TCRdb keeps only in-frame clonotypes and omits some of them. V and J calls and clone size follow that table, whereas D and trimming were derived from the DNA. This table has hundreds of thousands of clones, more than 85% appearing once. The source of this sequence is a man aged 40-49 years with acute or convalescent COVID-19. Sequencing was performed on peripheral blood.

CDR3 sequence (DNA): TGTGCCAGTAGTATAACAGGGGCAGAGACCCAGTACTTC. Its protein product is CASSITGAETQYF. The chain uses TRBV19 and TRBJ2-5; 7 positions agree with TRBD1. Germline lookup yields CDR1 LNHDA and CDR2 SQIVND (reference sequence). After removal of 2 bases from V and 4 bases from J, the junction contained 1 base not matched to a gene. CDR3 length: 13 residues.